This TCR beta chain was sequenced in a study of blood T cells in healthy people across ages. In this sample, this clonotype turned up a few times. Trimming at V came to 6 bases and at J to 3 bases, leaving 11 bases not matched to a gene. The length of the CDR3 is 16 residues. A second roughly 7 to 12 cycle PCR used barcoded and J-beta primers. TCRdb re-called the 5' RACE reads with MiXCR, one entry per CDR3 protein. Of 1,500,000 or so distinct CDR3 sequences listed, 59% are singletons. Sequencing was carried out using blood. This TCR was sampled from a man aged 18 to 30 in good health. The chain combines TRBV12-3 or TRBV12-4 with TRBJ2-5, with 9 bases that match TRBD1. CDR3 DNA: TGTGCCAGCAGGGCTTTTCCGGGACAGGGAGAAGAGACCCAGTACTTC. Encoded protein: CASRAFPGQGEETQYF.